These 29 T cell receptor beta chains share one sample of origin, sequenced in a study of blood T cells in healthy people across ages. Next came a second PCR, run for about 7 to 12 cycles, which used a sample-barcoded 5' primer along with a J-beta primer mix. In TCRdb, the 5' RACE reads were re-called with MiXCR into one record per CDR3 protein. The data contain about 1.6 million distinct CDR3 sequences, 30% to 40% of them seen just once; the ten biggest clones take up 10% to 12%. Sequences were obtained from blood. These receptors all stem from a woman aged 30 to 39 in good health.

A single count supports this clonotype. CDR3 sequence reads: CASSKISGRYNEQFF. In DNA, the CDR3 is TGTGCCAGCAGCAAAATTAGCGGGAGGTACAATGAGCAGTTCTTC. V and J are TRBV2 and TRBJ2-1, with 10 bases matching TRBD2. Trimming took 6 bases from V and 4 from J; bases not matched to a gene: 6. CDR3 size: 15 residues. Germline-derived CDR1 and CDR2 are SNHLY and FYNNEI.

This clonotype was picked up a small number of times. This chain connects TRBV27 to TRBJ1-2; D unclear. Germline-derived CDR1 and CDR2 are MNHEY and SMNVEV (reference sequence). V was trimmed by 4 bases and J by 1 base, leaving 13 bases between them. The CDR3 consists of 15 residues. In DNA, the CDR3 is TGTGCCAGCAGTTCCCTCTACGGACTTAACTATGGCTACACCTTC. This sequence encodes CASSSLYGLNYGYTF.

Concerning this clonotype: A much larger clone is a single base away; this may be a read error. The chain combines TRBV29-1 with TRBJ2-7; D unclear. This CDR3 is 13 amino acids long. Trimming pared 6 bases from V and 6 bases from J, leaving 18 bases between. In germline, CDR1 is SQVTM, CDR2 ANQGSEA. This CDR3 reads CSVERTGGPEQYF. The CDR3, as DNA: TGCAGCGTAGAGCGAACGGGTGGCCCCGAGCAGTACTTC.

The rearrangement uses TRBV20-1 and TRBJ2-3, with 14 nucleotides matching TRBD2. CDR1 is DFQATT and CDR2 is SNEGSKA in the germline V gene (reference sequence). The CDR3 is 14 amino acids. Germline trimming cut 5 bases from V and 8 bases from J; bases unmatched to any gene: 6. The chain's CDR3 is CSAPTSGGAGTQYF. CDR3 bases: TGCAGTGCTCCGACTAGCGGGGGGGCGGGTACGCAGTATTTT.

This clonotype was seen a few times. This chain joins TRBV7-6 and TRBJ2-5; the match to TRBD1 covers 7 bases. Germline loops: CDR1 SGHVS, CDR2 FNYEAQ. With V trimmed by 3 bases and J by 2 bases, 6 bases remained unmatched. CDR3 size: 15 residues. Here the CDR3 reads CASSFNKGQQETQYF. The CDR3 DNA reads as TGTGCCAGCAGCTTTAACAAGGGACAGCAAGAGACCCAGTACTTC.

CDR3 DNA: TGCGCCAGCAGCCCGTTCGGCACAGCTAACTATGGCTACACCTTC. The encoded protein is CASSPFGTANYGYTF. The gene calls are TRBV5-1 and TRBJ1-2; the D is unclear. Between the trimmed V and J ends, which lost 4 bases and 0 bases, there was a span of 13 bases. The CDR3 is 15 residues long. CDR1 SGHRS and CDR2 YFSETQ come from the germline V gene.

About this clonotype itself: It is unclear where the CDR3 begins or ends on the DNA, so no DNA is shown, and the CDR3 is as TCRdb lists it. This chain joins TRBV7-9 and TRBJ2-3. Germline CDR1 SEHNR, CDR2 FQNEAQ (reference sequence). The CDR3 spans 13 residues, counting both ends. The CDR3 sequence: CASSPTSADTQYF.

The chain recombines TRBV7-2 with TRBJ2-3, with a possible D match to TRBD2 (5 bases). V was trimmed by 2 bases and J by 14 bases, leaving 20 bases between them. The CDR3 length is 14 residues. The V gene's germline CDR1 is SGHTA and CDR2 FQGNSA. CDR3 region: CASSLRSGWDTAYF. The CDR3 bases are TGTGCCAGCAGCTTACGGTCGGGGTGGGATACCGCGTATTTT.

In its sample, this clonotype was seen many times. The CDR3 loop is CASSQVSGSFGDEQFF. Written as DNA, the CDR3 is TGTGCCAGCAGCCAAGTCAGCGGGAGTTTTGGCGATGAGCAGTTCTTC. J is TRBJ2-1 and V is TRBV3-1; 8 bases line up with TRBD2. CDR3 length: 16 residues. CDR1 LGHDT and CDR2 YNNKEL come from the germline V gene (reference sequence). V shed 1 base and J 8 bases; nucleotides not matched to a gene: 10.

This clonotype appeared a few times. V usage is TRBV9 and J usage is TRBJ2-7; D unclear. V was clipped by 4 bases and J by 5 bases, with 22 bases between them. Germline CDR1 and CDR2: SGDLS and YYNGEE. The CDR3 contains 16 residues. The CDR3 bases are TGTGCCAGCAGCCCTAGGATAACTCCCGGCCTCAACGAGCAGTACTTC. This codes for CASSPRITPGLNEQYF.

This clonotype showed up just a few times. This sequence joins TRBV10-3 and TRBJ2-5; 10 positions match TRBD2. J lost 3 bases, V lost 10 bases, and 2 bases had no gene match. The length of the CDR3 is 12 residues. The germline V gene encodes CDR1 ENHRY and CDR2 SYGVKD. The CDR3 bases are TGTGCCACCGGGACTAGCGAAGAGACCCAGTACTTC. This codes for CATGTSEETQYF.

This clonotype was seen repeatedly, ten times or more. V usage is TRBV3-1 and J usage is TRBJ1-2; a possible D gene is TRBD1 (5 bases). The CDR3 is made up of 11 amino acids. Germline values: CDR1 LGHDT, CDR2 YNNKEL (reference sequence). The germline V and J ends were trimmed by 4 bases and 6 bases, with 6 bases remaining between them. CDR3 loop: CASSRGHGYTF. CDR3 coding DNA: TGTGCCAGCAGCCGGGGACATGGCTACACCTTC.

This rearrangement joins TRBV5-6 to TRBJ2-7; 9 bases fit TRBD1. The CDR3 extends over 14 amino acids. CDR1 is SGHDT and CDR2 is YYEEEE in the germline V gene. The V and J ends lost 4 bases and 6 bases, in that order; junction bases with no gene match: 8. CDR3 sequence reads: CASSPDRGAGEQYF. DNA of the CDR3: TGTGCCAGCAGCCCCGACAGGGGGGCGGGCGAGCAGTACTTC.

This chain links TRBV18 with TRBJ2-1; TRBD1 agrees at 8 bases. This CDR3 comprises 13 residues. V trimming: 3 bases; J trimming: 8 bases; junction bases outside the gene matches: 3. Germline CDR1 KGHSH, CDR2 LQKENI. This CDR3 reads CASSPGQADEQFF. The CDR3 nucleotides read TGTGCCAGCTCACCGGGACAGGCTGATGAGCAGTTCTTC.

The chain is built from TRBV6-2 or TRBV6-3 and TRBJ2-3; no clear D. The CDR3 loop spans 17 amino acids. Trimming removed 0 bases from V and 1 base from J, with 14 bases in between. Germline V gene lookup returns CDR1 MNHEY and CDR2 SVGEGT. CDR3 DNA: TGTGCCAGCAGTTACTCGCCCACCCATCCCGGCACAGATACGCAGTATTTT. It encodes CASSYSPTHPGTDTQYF.

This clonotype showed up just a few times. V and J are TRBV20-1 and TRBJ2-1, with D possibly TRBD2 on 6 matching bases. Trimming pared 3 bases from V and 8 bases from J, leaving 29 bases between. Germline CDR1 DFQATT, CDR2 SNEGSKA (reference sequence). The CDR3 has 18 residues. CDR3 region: CSASRERKVFRTSHEQFF. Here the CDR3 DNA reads TGCAGTGCTAGCAGGGAAAGGAAAGTGTTCAGAACTAGCCATGAGCAGTTCTTC.

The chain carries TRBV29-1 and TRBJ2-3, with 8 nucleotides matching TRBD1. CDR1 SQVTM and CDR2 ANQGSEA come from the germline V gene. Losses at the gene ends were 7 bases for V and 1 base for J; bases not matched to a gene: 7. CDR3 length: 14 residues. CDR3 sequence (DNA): TGCAGCGCTGGGCAGGGGGCCGGCACAGATACGCAGTATTTT. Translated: CSAGQGAGTDTQYF.

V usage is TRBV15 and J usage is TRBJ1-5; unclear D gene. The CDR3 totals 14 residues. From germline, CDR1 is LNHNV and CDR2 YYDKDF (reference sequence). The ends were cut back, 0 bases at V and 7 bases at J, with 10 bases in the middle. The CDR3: CATSREYTAQPQHF. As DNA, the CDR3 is TGTGCCACCAGCAGAGAGTACACGGCCCAGCCCCAGCATTTT.

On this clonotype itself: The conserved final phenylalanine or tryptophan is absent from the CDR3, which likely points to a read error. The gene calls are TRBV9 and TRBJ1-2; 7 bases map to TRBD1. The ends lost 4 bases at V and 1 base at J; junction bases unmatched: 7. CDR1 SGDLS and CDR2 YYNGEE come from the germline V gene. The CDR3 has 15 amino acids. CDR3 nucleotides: TGTGCCAGCAGCAGTTCAGGGGGAGTTAACTATGGCTACACCCTC. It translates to CASSSSGGVNYGYTL.

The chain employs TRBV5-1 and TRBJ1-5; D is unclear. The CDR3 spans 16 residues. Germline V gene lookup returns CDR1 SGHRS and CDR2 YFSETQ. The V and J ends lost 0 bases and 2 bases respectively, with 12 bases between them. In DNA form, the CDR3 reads TGCGCCAGCAGCTTGGGTCCGGTCGGGGGCAATCAGCCCCAGCATTTT. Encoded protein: CASSLGPVGGNQPQHF.

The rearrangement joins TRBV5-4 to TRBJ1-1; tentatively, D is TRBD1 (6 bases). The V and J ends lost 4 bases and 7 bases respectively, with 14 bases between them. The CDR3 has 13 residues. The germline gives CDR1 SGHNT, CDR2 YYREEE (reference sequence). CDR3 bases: TGTGCCAGCAGCCTCCTGGACAGCAATGAAGCTTTCTTT. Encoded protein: CASSLLDSNEAFF.

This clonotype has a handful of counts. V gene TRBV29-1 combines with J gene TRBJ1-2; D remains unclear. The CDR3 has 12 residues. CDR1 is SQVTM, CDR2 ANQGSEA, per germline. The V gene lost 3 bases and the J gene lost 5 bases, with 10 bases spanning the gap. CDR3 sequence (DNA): TGCAGCGTTGATGTAGAGTTTTATGGCTACACCTTC. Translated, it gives CSVDVEFYGYTF.

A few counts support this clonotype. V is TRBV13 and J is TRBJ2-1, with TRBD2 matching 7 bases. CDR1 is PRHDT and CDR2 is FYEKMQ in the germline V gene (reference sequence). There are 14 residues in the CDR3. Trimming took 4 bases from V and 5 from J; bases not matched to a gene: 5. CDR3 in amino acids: CASSSGLDHNEQFF. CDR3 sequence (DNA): TGTGCCAGCAGCTCCGGACTAGACCACAATGAGCAGTTCTTC.

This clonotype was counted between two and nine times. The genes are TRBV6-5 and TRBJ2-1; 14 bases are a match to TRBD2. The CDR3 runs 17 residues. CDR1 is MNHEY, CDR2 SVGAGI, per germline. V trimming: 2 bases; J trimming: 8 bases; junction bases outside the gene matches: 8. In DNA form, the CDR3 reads TGTGCCAGCAGTTACGGGACTAGCGGGGGCGGGCCAGATGAGCAGTTCTTC. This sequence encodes CASSYGTSGGGPDEQFF.

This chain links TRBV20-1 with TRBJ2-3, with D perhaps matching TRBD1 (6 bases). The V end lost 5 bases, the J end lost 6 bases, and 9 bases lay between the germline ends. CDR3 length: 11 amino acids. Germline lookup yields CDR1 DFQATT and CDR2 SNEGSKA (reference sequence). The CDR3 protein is CSAPDRDTQYF. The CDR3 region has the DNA TGCAGTGCTCCCGACAGGGATACGCAGTATTTT.

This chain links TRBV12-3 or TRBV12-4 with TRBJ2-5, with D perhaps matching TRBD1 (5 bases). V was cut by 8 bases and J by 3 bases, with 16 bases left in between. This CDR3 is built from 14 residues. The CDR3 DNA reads TGTGCCAGCCAAAGGGATCTAGGGGAAGAGACCCAGTACTTC. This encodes CASQRDLGEETQYF.

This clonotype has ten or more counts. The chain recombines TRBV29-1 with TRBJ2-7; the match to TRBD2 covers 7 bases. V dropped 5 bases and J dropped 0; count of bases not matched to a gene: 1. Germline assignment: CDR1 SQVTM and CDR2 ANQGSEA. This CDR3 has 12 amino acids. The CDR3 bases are TGCAGCGTTCTAGCGGCCTCCTACGAGCAGTACTTC. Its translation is CSVLAASYEQYF.

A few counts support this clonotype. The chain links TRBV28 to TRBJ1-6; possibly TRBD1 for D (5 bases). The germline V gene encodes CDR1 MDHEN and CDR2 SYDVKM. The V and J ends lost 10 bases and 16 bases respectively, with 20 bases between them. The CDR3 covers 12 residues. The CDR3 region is CATLRQGGYLHF. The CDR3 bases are TGTGCCACCCTTCGCCAGGGTGGTTATCTCCACTTT.

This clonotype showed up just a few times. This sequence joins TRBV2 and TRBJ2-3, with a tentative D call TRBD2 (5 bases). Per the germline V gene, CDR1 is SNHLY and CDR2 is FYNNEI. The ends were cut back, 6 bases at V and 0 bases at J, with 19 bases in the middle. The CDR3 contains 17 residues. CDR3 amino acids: CASRGRVRAASTDTQYF. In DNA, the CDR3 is TGTGCCAGCAGAGGACGGGTGAGGGCGGCTAGCACAGATACGCAGTATTTT.